This passage covers 13 T cell receptor beta chains from one sample sequenced in a study of blood T cells in healthy people across ages. A sample-barcoded 5' primer and a J-beta primer mix were used in a second PCR of about 7 to 12 cycles. TCRdb fed the 5' RACE reads into MiXCR, producing one record per CDR3 protein. The table lists about 800,000 distinct CDR3 sequences, 55% to 70% of them singletons, with 22% in the top ten. The specimen sequenced was blood. The receptor source for this set is a man aged 25-45 years in good health.

The chain joins TRBV5-1 to TRBJ2-3; D uncertain. CDR3 length: 15 residues. The germline gives CDR1 SGHRS, CDR2 YFSETQ. Trimming removed 1 base at V and 2 bases at J, with 11 bases between. CDR3: CASSLWADLTDTQYF. For the CDR3, the DNA is TGCGCCAGCAGCTTGTGGGCGGATCTCACAGATACGCAGTATTTT.

The chain employs TRBV2 and TRBJ1-2; D might be TRBD1 (5 bases). Trimming shortened V by 5 bases and J by 9 bases, and 13 bases separated the two germline ends. CDR1 is SNHLY, CDR2 FYNNEI, per germline. The CDR3 length is 12 residues. CDR3 region: CASSRSPGSYTF. The CDR3 DNA reads TGTGCCAGCAGTCGGTCTCCAGGGAGCTACACCTTC.

The chain carries TRBV6-5 and TRBJ2-1, with 8 bases identical to TRBD2. The CDR3 is 15 residues long. V dropped 8 bases and J dropped 5; count of bases not matched to a gene: 11. The germline CDR1 and CDR2 sequences are MNHEY and SVGAGI. The CDR3 sequence: CASRGGVINDNEQFF. CDR3 sequence (DNA): TGTGCCAGCCGGGGGGGAGTGATCAACGACAATGAGCAGTTCTTC.

The V call is TRBV20-1, the J call TRBJ2-7, with 10 bases fitting TRBD2. The better agreement between TRBJ2-5 and the DNA end casts doubt on the J call. The germline V gene encodes CDR1 DFQATT and CDR2 SNEGSKA (reference sequence). CDR3 size: 13 residues. In nucleotides, the CDR3 is TGCAGTGCGCCCGGACTAGCGGCCGAGACCCAGTACTTC. It is translated as CSAPGLAAETQYF.

As to this clonotype: A junction boundary mismatches the germline segment, possibly from a read error. In DNA form, the CDR3 reads TGTGCCGGCAGCTTGGACAACGAGCAGTACTTC. Amino acid sequence: CAGSLDNEQYF. This sequence joins TRBV7-2 and TRBJ2-7, with TRBD1 as a possible D gene (5 bases). Germline V gene sequence: CDR1 SGHTA, CDR2 FQGNSA. The CDR3 is made up of 11 amino acids.

This clonotype was counted between two and nine times. The rearrangement links TRBV3-1 to TRBJ2-7, with a possible D match to TRBD2 (5 bases). CDR3 length: 14 residues. Germline V gene sequence: CDR1 LGHDT, CDR2 YNNKEL (reference sequence). V lost 1 base, J lost 5 bases, and 12 bases lay in between. CDR3 in amino acids: CASSQAGLANEQYF. CDR3 sequence (DNA): TGTGCCAGCAGCCAAGCCGGACTTGCCAACGAGCAGTACTTC.

The rearrangement joins TRBV6-1 to TRBJ1-5; tentative D call: TRBD1 (5 bases). The length of the CDR3 is 14 residues. Trimming cost V 6 bases and J 4 bases, with 13 bases left between them. CDR1 and CDR2 (germline): MNHNS, SASEGT. DNA for the CDR3: TGTGCCAGCAGGGAGGGACGGTTGAATCAGCCCCAGCATTTT. This codes for CASREGRLNQPQHF.

This clonotype was counted a few times. This chain connects TRBV20-1 to TRBJ1-2; D uncertain. The V gene's germline CDR1 is DFQATT and CDR2 SNEGSKA (reference sequence). This CDR3 comprises 13 residues. Between the trimmed V and J ends, which lost 3 bases and 8 bases, there was a span of 16 bases. The CDR3 nucleotides are TGCAGTGCTAGTGTAAGGGTATCTAGGGGCTACACCTTC. Encoded protein: CSASVRVSRGYTF.

The V and J genes are TRBV11-2 and TRBJ2-7; D gene ambiguous. The CDR3 is 14 amino acids. The V and J ends lost 4 bases and 1 base respectively, with 11 bases between them. In germline, CDR1 is SGHAT, CDR2 FQNNGV. The CDR3 region is CASSSPTSSYEQYF. The DNA for the CDR3 is TGTGCCAGCAGCTCGCCGACGAGTTCCTACGAGCAGTACTTC. The full variable domain, rest sourced from reference TRBV11-2 and TRBJ2-7, is EAGVAQSPRYKIIEKRQSVAFWCNPISGHATLYWYQQILGQGPKLLIQFQNNGVVDDSQLPKDRFSAERLKGVDSTLKIQPAKLEDSAVYLCASSSPTSSYEQYFGPGTRLTVT.

This chain links TRBV5-1 with TRBJ2-5; D might be TRBD1 (5 bases). This CDR3 is 13 amino acids long. V was trimmed by 0 bases and J by 9 bases, leaving 12 bases between them. Germline values: CDR1 SGHRS, CDR2 YFSETQ. This CDR3 is CASSLGPGRSQYF. The CDR3, as DNA: TGCGCCAGCAGCTTGGGGCCAGGGCGGTCCCAGTACTTC.

CDR3 loop: CASSSFGTVPNEQFF. The CDR3 DNA is TGTGCCAGCAGTTCGTTCGGGACGGTCCCCAATGAGCAGTTCTTC. This rearrangement joins TRBV6-5 to TRBJ2-1, with D possibly called TRBD1 or TRBD2 (5 bases each). The germline gives CDR1 MNHEY, CDR2 SVGAGI. CDR3 length equals 15 residues. Trimming took 4 bases from V and 6 from J, leaving 16 bases between them.

This chain connects TRBV27 to TRBJ2-7; D uncertain. This CDR3 region has 14 residues. V shed 5 bases and J shed 3 bases, with 14 bases lying between them. Germline loops: CDR1 MNHEY, CDR2 SMNVEV (reference sequence). The CDR3 region has the DNA TGTGCCAGCAGTACCAATTCTCAAATCTACGAGCAGTACTTC. Translation: CASSTNSQIYEQYF.

There are a few counts of this clonotype. V is TRBV29-1 and J is TRBJ2-1; 12 bases are shared with TRBD2. Germline loops: CDR1 SQVTM, CDR2 ANQGSEA. J lost 8 bases, V lost 4 bases, and 9 bases had no gene match. The length of the CDR3 is 15 residues. CDR3 coding DNA: TGCAGCGTTGTTATGATTCCTAGCGGGAGGGATGAGCAGTTCTTC. Encoded protein: CSVVMIPSGRDEQFF.